Listed here are 6 T cell receptor beta chains from one sample, sequenced in a study of blood T cells in healthy people across ages. Primers used in a second PCR of about 6 to 11 cycles were a sample-barcoded 5' primer and a J-beta primer mix. TCRdb itself ran the 5' RACE reads through MiXCR, one entry per CDR3 protein. This repertoire shows under 1,000,000 distinct CDR3 sequences, roughly 40% found once; its top ten account for 10% to 15%. Sequenced material: blood. These receptors originate from a man aged 18 to 29 in good health.

V is TRBV6-2 or TRBV6-3 and J is TRBJ1-2; the D is unclear. This CDR3 is 11 amino acids long. V was pared by 2 bases and J by 7 bases, with 5 bases between. Germline-derived CDR1 and CDR2 are MNHEY and SVGEGT. The CDR3: CASSYPSGYTF. DNA for the CDR3: TGTGCCAGCAGTTACCCGAGTGGCTACACCTTC.

The table lists this clonotype with a few counts. The chain couples TRBV12-3 or TRBV12-4 to TRBJ1-2; 8 positions match TRBD1. J gave up 8 bases and V 6 bases, and 8 bases lay outside the gene matches. The CDR3 spans 13 residues. CDR3: CASRSDRVEGYTF. CDR3 nucleotides: TGTGCCAGCAGATCGGACAGGGTTGAGGGCTACACCTTC.

CDR3 residues: CASSPTSRGYGYTF. In DNA form, the CDR3 reads TGCGCCAGCAGCCCAACCAGTCGGGGATATGGCTACACCTTC. The rearrangement joins TRBV4-3 to TRBJ1-2, with D uncertain. Trimming took 4 bases from V and 5 from J, leaving 14 bases between them. The CDR3 runs to 14 residues. Germline V CDR1 and CDR2: LGHNA, YSLEER.

The genes are TRBV14 and TRBJ2-2, with unresolved D. The CDR3 has 15 amino acids. V was clipped by 0 bases and J by 1 base, with 6 bases between them. The germline V gene has CDR1 SGHDN and CDR2 FVKESK. The CDR3 region has the DNA TGTGCCAGCAGCCAAGACAGACTGAACACCGGGGAGCTGTTTTTT. Its translation is CASSQDRLNTGELFF.

This chain links TRBV25-1 with TRBJ2-1; D unclear. CDR3 size: 15 residues. Trimming stripped 6 bases from V and 5 bases from J, with 17 bases between. Germline V gene data show CDR1 as MGHDK and CDR2 as SYGVNS. CDR3 bases: TGTGCCAGCAGCGAAAATGACCGAGGTAACAATGAGCAGTTCTTC. Protein: CASSENDRGNNEQFF.

This sequence joins TRBV20-1 and TRBJ2-1, with 8 nucleotides matching TRBD1. This CDR3 contains 16 residues. Germline-derived CDR1 and CDR2 are DFQATT and SNEGSKA (reference sequence). Losses at the gene ends were 3 bases for V and 4 bases for J; bases not matched to a gene: 11. The CDR3, as DNA: TGCAGTGCTAGGGGACAGGAGAAAATTTCATACAATGAGCAGTTCTTC. Translating it yields CSARGQEKISYNEQFF.